The 3 T cell receptor beta chains below all came from one sample that was sequenced in a study of blood T cell repertoires in COVID-19. The repertoire was sequenced with immunoSEQ multiplex PCR; TCRdb's copy has only in-frame clones and lacks some. The sample records roughly 250,000 clones, 83% being singletons. The sample was peripheral blood. The receptors derive from a human donor in a cohort sampled during active COVID-19.

This clone was picked up a small number of times. The V gene is TRBV28, the J gene TRBJ2-3, with D hard to call. The germline V gene encodes CDR1 MDHEN and CDR2 SYDVKM. The V end lost 4 bases, the J end lost 1 base, and 15 bases lay between the germline ends. This CDR3 has 16 amino acids. CDR3 sequence (DNA): TGTGCCAGCAGTTCTCTCACCCTTATAGGCACAGATACGCAGTATTTT. Its translation: CASSSLTLIGTDTQYF.

With respect to this clone: Other DNA sequences of this sample code for an identical CDR3. The chain is built from TRBV18 and TRBJ1-1, with D unclear. From germline, CDR1 is KGHSH and CDR2 LQKENI. The CDR3 has 13 residues. The ends were cut back, 2 bases at V and 3 bases at J, with 7 bases in the middle. CDR3 protein: CASSPVRDTEAFF. For the CDR3, the DNA is TGTGCCAGCTCACCAGTTCGGGACACTGAAGCTTTCTTT.

This clone is a singleton in its sample. The rearrangement joins TRBV19 to TRBJ2-1; 10 nucleotides align to TRBD2. CDR3 size: 15 residues. The ends lost 4 bases at V and 8 bases at J; junction bases unmatched: 8. Germline V gives CDR1 LNHDA, CDR2 SQIVND (reference sequence). The CDR3 sequence: CASSTSAGGPHEQFF. CDR3 bases: TGTGCCAGTAGTACCTCAGCGGGAGGGCCCCATGAGCAGTTCTTC.